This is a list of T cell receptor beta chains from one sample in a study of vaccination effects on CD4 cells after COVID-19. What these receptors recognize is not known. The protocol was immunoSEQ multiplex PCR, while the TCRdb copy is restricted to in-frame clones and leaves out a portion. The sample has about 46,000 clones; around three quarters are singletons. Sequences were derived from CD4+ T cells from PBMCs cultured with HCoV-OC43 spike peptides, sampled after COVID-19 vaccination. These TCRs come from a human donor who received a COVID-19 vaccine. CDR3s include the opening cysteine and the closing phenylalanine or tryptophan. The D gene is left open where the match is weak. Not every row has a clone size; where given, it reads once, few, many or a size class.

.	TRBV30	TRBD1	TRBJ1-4	CAWSPGTGNEKLFF	TGTGCCTGGAGTCCCGGGACAGGGAATGAAAAACTGTTTTTT
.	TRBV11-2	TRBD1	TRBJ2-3	CASSSSRGQEAHTQYF	TGTGCCAGCAGCTCCAGTAGGGGACAGGAGGCCCATACGCAGTATTTT
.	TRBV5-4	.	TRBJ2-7	CASSSSGSYEQYF	TGTGCCAGCAGCTCCTCGGGCTCCTACGAGCAGTACTTC
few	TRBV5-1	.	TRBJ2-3	CASSLSRDSIRGYF	TGCGCCAGCAGCTTGTCCCGGGACTCTATCCGGGGGTATTTT
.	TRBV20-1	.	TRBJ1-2	CSARDNGYTF	TGCAGTGCCCGGGACAACGGCTACACCTTC
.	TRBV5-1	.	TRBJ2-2	CASSGRTGTGELFF	TGCGCCAGCAGCGGAAGGACTGGCACCGGGGAGCTGTTTTTT
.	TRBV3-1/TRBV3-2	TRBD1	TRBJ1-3	CASSHAGQGAKNTIYF	TGTGCCAGCAGCCACGCGGGACAGGGGGCGAAAAACACCATATATTTT
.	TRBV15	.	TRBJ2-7	CATSRESLQTIGPYEQYF	TGTGCCACCAGCAGAGAGTCCCTCCAAACGATAGGACCCTACGAGCAGTACTTC
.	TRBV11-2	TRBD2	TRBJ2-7	CATPLGERGPLPIYEQYF	TGTGCCACCCCCCTCGGGGAGCGGGGGCCCCTTCCAATCTACGAGCAGTACTTC
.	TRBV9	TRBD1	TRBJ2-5	CASSEGDRWQTQYF	TGTGCCAGCAGCGAGGGGGACAGGTGGCAGACCCAGTACTTC
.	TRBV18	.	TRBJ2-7	CASSPSSTYEQYF	TGTGCCAGCTCACCCTCCAGTACCTACGAGCAGTACTTC
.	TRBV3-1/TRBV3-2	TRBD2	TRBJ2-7	CASSSVGTLGLAGTYEQYF	TGTGCCAGCAGCTCAGTTGGGACCTTAGGACTAGCGGGAACCTACGAGCAGTACTTC
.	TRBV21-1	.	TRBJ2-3	CASSNRVRDGTSEGGPGINTQYF	TGTGCCAGCAGCAATAGGGTACGTGATGGGACTAGCGAGGGGGGCCCAGGGATTAATACGCAGTATTTT
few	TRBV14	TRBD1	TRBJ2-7	CASSQEVSSSTGETYEQYF	TGTGCCAGCAGCCAAGAAGTATCCTCGTCGACAGGGGAGACTTACGAGCAGTACTTC
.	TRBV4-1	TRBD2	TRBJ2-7	CASSQGAGVTYEQYF	TGCGCCAGCAGCCAAGGGGCGGGAGTCACCTACGAGCAGTACTTC
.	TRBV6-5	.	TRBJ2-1	CASTDLYRNEQFF	TGTGCCAGCACCGACCTCTATCGGAATGAGCAGTTCTTC
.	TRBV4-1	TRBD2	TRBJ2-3	CASSLIAGGPDTQYF	TGCGCCAGCAGCCTTATAGCGGGAGGGCCAGATACGCAGTATTTT
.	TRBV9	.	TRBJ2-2	CASSVRGGGELFF	TGTGCCAGCAGCGTAAGGGGGGGCGGGGAGCTGTTTTTT
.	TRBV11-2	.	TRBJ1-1	CASSLDTEAFF	TGTGCCAGCAGCTTAGACACTGAAGCTTTCTTT
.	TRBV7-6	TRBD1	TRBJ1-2	CASSLGVGTGDGYTF	TGTGCCAGCAGCTTAGGGGTGGGGACAGGGGATGGCTACACCTTC
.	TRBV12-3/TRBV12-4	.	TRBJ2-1	CVSELSSYNEQFF	TGTGTAAGTGAGCTCAGCTCCTACAATGAGCAGTTCTTC
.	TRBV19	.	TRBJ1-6	CASTYGQPNNSPLHF	TGTGCCAGTACCTATGGGCAGCCTAATAATTCACCCCTCCACTTT
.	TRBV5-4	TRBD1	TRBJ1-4	CASSPSGTGNEKLFF	TGTGCCAGCAGCCCCTCCGGGACAGGGAATGAAAAACTGTTTTTT
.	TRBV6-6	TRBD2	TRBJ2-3	CASSPHMTREISDTQYF	TGTGCCAGCAGTCCACACATGACGCGGGAGATCTCAGATACGCAGTATTTT
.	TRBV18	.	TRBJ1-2	CASSPRDIEGYTF	TGTGCCAGCTCTCCCCGGGACATCGAGGGCTACACCTTC
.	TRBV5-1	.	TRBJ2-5	CASSAHLVGGQETQYF	TGCGCCAGCAGCGCCCATCTGGTAGGGGGCCAAGAGACCCAGTACTTC
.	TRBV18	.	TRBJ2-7	CASSPPSPLALSLRQYF	TGTGCCAGCTCACCGCCTTCTCCACTAGCCCTGTCTCTTAGGCAGTACTTC
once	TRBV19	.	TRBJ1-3	CASSTNTAGNTIYF	TGTGCCAGTAGTACAAATACAGCCGGAAACACCATATATTTT
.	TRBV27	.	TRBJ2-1	CASSTSSDNEQFF	TGTGCCAGCAGTACCTCTAGCGACAATGAGCAGTTCTTC
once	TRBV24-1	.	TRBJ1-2	CATSDFTQDYGYTF	TGTGCCACCAGTGATTTTACACAGGACTATGGCTACACCTTC
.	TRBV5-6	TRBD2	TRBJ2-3	CASSLGLAGGIWVPDTQYF	TGTGCCAGCAGCTTGGGACTAGCGGGGGGCATATGGGTCCCAGATACGCAGTATTTT
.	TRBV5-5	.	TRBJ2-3	CASSLAGARPDTQYF	TGTGCCAGCAGCTTGGCGGGGGCCCGGCCAGATACGCAGTATTTT
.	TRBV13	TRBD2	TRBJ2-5	CASSLMSGGRPSQETQYF	TGTGCCAGCAGCTTAATGAGTGGCGGGAGGCCCAGTCAAGAGACCCAGTACTTC
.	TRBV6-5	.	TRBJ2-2	CASRRGQSNTGELFF	TGTGCCAGCAGGCGAGGCCAATCAAACACCGGGGAGCTGTTTTTT
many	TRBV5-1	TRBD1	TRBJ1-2	CASSSSWDSLGGYTF	TGCGCCAGCAGCTCGTCTTGGGACAGCCTGGGAGGCTACACCTTC
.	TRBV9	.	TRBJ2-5	CASRPHRESETQYF	TGTGCCAGCAGACCTCACCGGGAGTCAGAGACCCAGTACTTC
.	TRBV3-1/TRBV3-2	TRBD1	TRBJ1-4	CASSVSRDRVEKLFF	TGTGCCAGCAGCGTAAGCCGGGACAGGGTCGAAAAACTGTTTTTT
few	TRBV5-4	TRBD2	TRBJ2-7	CASSVDSGRGYEQYF	TGTGCCAGCAGCGTAGATAGCGGGAGAGGGTACGAGCAGTACTTC
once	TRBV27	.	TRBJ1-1	CASSLYMNTEAFF	TGTGCCAGCAGTTTATATATGAACACTGAAGCTTTCTTT
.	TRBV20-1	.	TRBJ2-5	CSASQNQETQYF	TGCAGTGCTAGTCAGAACCAAGAGACCCAGTACTTC
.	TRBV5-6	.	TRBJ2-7	CASSRMSVNEQYF	TGTGCCAGCAGTCGCATGAGTGTCAACGAGCAGTACTTC
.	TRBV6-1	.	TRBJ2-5	CASSEGYQETQYF	TGTGCCAGCAGTGAAGGGTACCAAGAGACCCAGTACTTC
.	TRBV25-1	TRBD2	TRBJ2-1	CASSKRLAGDNEQFF	TGTGCCAGCAGCAAAAGACTAGCGGGGGACAATGAGCAGTTCTTC
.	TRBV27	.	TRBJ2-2	CASSFWTGELFF	TGTGCCAGCAGTTTCTGGACCGGGGAGCTGTTTTTT
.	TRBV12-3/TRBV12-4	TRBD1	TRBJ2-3	CASRRTGLDTQYF	TGTGCCAGCAGACGGACAGGGTTAGATACGCAGTATTTT
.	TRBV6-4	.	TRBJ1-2	CASRTGTKQPINYGYTF	TGTGCCAGCAGGACGGGAACTAAACAGCCAATTAACTATGGCTACACCTTC
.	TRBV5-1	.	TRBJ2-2	CASSRQGLTNTGELFF	TGCGCCAGCAGCCGGCAGGGACTGACGAACACCGGGGAGCTGTTTTTT
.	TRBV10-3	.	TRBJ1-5	CAIRGTDQPQHF	TGTGCCATAAGGGGGACGGATCAGCCCCAGCATTTT
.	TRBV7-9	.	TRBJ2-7	CASSLTGTRYHEQYF	TGTGCCAGCAGCTTGACCGGGACAAGATACCACGAGCAGTACTTC
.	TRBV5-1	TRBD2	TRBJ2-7	CASSRGVPPSDSYEQYF	TGCGCCAGCAGCCGGGGGGTCCCACCCAGCGACTCCTACGAGCAGTACTTC
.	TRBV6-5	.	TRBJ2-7	CASRRRTGSYEQYF	TGTGCCAGCAGGCGGAGGACCGGGTCCTACGAGCAGTACTTC